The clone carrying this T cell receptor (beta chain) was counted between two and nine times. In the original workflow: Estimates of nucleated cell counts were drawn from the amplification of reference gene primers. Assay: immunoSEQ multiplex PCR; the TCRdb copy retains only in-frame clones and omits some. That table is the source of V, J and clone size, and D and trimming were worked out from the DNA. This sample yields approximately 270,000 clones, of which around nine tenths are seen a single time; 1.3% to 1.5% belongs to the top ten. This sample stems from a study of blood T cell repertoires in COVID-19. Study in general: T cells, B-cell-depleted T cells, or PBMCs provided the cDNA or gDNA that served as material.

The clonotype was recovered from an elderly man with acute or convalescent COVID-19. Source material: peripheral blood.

The CDR3 loop reads CASSQLPGAEQPQHF. CDR3 sequence (DNA): TGTGCCAGCAGCCAACTTCCAGGGGCGGAACAGCCCCAGCATTTT. V gene TRBV3-1 (or the pseudogene TRBV3-2) combines with J gene TRBJ1-5; maybe TRBD1 (6 bases). The CDR3 has 15 amino acids. Germline lookup yields CDR1 LGHDT and CDR2 YNNKEL (reference sequence). V lost 2 bases to trimming and J lost 7 bases, with 15 bases between them.